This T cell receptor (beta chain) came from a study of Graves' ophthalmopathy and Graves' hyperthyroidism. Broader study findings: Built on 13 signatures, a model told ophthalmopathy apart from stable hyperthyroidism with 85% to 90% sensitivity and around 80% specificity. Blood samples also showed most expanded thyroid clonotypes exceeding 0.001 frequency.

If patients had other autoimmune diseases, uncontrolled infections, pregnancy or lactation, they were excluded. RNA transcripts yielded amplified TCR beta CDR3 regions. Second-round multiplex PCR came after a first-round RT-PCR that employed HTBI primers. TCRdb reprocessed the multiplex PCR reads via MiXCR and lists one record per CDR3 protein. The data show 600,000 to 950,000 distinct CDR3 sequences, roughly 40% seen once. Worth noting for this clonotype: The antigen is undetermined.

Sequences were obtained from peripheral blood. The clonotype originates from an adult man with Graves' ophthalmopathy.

CDR3 nucleotide sequence: TGCGCCAGCAGCTCGGGACAGGGGTATGTCACTGAAGCTTTCTTT. This encodes CASSSGQGYVTEAFF. The rearrangement uses TRBV5-1 and TRBJ1-1; TRBD1 agrees at 10 bases. The CDR3 is 15 amino acids. The V gene's germline CDR1 is SGHRS and CDR2 YFSETQ. After removal of 3 bases from V and 4 bases from J, the junction contained 6 bases not matched to a gene.